The 25 T cell receptor beta chains below were found in one sample sequenced in a study of post-analysis software for immune sequencing data. Study results and limitations: Compared with controls, patients had more of about 5 TRBV segments, including TRBV5-6, TRBV5-1 and TRBV20-1.

Their recognized antigens are unknown. Unique molecular identifiers were present in the TCR beta cDNA libraries. TCRdb re-called the PCR reads with MiXCR, one entry per CDR3 protein. This table has around 710,000 distinct CDR3 sequences, more than 45% appearing once. Sequences were obtained from blood. The receptors were gathered from a girl between 10 and 17 years old with multiple sclerosis.

The J gene is TRBJ2-1, the V gene TRBV13, with 12 bases matching TRBD2. Germline trimming cut 4 bases from V and 4 bases from J; bases unmatched to any gene: 5. From germline, CDR1 is PRHDT and CDR2 FYEKMQ (reference sequence). The CDR3 is 16 residues long. In DNA form, the CDR3 reads TGTGCCAGCAGCTCCAGGACTAGCGGGATATACAATGAGCAGTTCTTC. It yields the protein CASSSRTSGIYNEQFF. The whole variable domain, filled in from reference TRBV13 and TRBJ2-1, reads AAGVIQSPRHLIKEKRETATLKCYPIPRHDTVYWYQQGPGQDPQFLISFYEKMQSDKGSIPDRFSAQQFSDYHSELNMSSLELGDSALYFCASSSRTSGIYNEQFFGPGTRLTVL.

The V and J genes are TRBV20-1 and TRBJ2-1; TRBD2 agrees at 7 bases. The CDR3 spans 15 residues. Germline V lookup: CDR1 DFQATT, CDR2 SNEGSKA (reference sequence). The V segment lost 5 bases and the J segment 8 bases; nucleotides outside the gene matches: 15. Written as DNA, the CDR3 is TGCAGTGCTCATCTCTCGGGACTGGGAGGGGATGAGCAGTTCTTC. Its protein product is CSAHLSGLGGDEQFF.

The genes are TRBV20-1 and TRBJ2-7; a possible D gene is TRBD2 (5 bases). The CDR3 runs to 16 residues. V shed 8 bases and J shed 0 bases, with 23 bases lying between them. CDR1 and CDR2 from the germline V gene are DFQATT and SNEGSKA (reference sequence). In nucleotides, the CDR3 is TGCAGTCTGAAGCCCTCTCCGGGAAGCAACTCCTACGAGCAGTACTTC. Translated: CSLKPSPGSNSYEQYF.

In this sample, this clonotype turned up a few times. This chain uses TRBV6-5 with TRBJ2-1; D not certain. Per the germline V gene, CDR1 is MNHEY and CDR2 is SVGAGI. The CDR3 loop spans 14 amino acids. The ends were cut back, 7 bases at V and 2 bases at J, with 12 bases in the middle. The CDR3 reads CASKSVGAYNEQFF. The CDR3 DNA is TGTGCCAGCAAGTCTGTTGGGGCCTACAATGAGCAGTTCTTC.

This clonotype was observed many times. The V call is TRBV15, the J call TRBJ2-1; TRBD2 might be the D (6 bases). The ends were cut back, 5 bases at V and 0 bases at J, with 8 bases in the middle. Germline CDR1 LNHNV, CDR2 YYDKDF (reference sequence). The CDR3 has 14 residues. Here the CDR3 reads CATSGGSSYNEQFF. For the CDR3, the DNA is TGTGCCACCAGCGGAGGGAGCTCCTACAATGAGCAGTTCTTC.

This clonotype showed up just a few times. The rearrangement uses TRBV4-3 and TRBJ2-4; 11 bases line up with TRBD2. The CDR3 is 16 residues long. The germline V gene encodes CDR1 LGHNA and CDR2 YSLEER. V was pared by 1 base and J by 13 bases, with 12 bases of the junction left unmatched. The CDR3 protein is CASSQAGTSGSREQYF. The CDR3 DNA reads as TGCGCCAGCAGCCAAGCCGGAACTAGCGGGAGTAGGGAGCAGTACTTC.

Points on this clonotype: At one end the junction does not follow the germline gene, possibly because of a read error. The chain has TRBV12-3 or TRBV12-4 and TRBJ2-3; 7 positions agree with TRBD1. The CDR3 totals 14 residues. CDR3 residues: CASSPRQGPDAQYF. The CDR3, as DNA: TGTGCCAGCAGTCCACGACAGGGCCCAGATGCGCAGTATTTT.

In DNA, the CDR3 is TGTGCCAGCAGTCCCCATAGTCTTGGCGAGCAGTACTTC. It codes for CASSPHSLGEQYF. The chain carries TRBV12-3 or TRBV12-4 and TRBJ2-4; D gene uncertain. TRBJ2-7 explains the end of the DNA better; the J call may be wrong. The CDR3 is 13 amino acids.

V and J are TRBV5-1 and TRBJ2-3; 8 nucleotides agree with TRBD2. V trimming: 2 bases; J trimming: 6 bases; junction bases outside the gene matches: 5. CDR1 is SGHRS and CDR2 is YFSETQ in the germline V gene. This CDR3 contains 14 residues. CDR3 in amino acids: CASSLGTRSDTQYF. The CDR3 DNA reads as TGCGCCAGCAGCTTAGGGACTAGATCGGATACGCAGTATTTT.

This clonotype was recorded a few times. This chain links TRBV20-1 with TRBJ2-3; TRBD2 agrees at 9 bases. The CDR3 runs to 16 residues. Germline values: CDR1 DFQATT, CDR2 SNEGSKA (reference sequence). The junction had 10 bases not matched to a gene; V was cut back by 0 bases and J by 6 bases. The CDR3 loop is CSARDRGLAGTDTQYF. The CDR3 DNA reads TGCAGTGCTAGAGATCGGGGTCTAGCGGGGACCGATACGCAGTATTTT.

The gene calls are TRBV2 and TRBJ2-7; D is possibly TRBD1 (6 bases). Germline values: CDR1 SNHLY, CDR2 FYNNEI. The CDR3 has 13 residues. V lost 6 bases and J 0 bases, leaving 9 bases between the germline ends. Written as DNA, the CDR3 is TGTGCCAGCAGGGACAGCTTCTCCTACGAGCAGTACTTC. This translates into CASRDSFSYEQYF.

V is TRBV15 and J is TRBJ2-7, with D perhaps TRBD2 (5 bases). The V and J ends lost 1 base and 5 bases respectively, with 9 bases between them. The length of the CDR3 is 13 residues. CDR1 and CDR2 from the germline V gene are LNHNV and YYDKDF (reference sequence). CDR3 residues: CATSRGVSDEQYF. The CDR3 DNA follows: TGTGCCACCAGCAGAGGGGTTAGCGACGAGCAGTACTTC.

V gene TRBV9 combines with J gene TRBJ1-4; tentative D call: TRBD1 (5 bases). Germline loops: CDR1 SGDLS, CDR2 YYNGEE. The CDR3 spans 16 residues. V lost 1 base, J lost 4 bases, and 14 bases lay in between. The CDR3 DNA follows: TGTGCCAGCAGCGTAACATCGGGACGGCTTAATGAAAAACTGTTTTTT. Protein product: CASSVTSGRLNEKLFF.

This clonotype was recorded a few times. The V and J genes are TRBV27 and TRBJ2-7; D perhaps matches TRBD2 (6 bases). From germline, CDR1 is MNHEY and CDR2 SMNVEV (reference sequence). This CDR3 has 15 residues. With 0 bases removed from V and 0 bases from J, the gap between germline ends came to 9 bases. CDR3 residues: CASSLSYGSSYEQYF. The CDR3 DNA reads TGTGCCAGCAGTTTATCTTACGGGAGCTCCTACGAGCAGTACTTC.

The chain has TRBV7-9 and TRBJ2-5; 7 bases are a match to TRBD1. This CDR3 contains 14 residues. Germline V gene data show CDR1 as SEHNR and CDR2 as FQNEAQ (reference sequence). Unmatched junction bases numbered 8, after V lost 5 bases and J lost 5 bases. The CDR3 reads CASSMRQGWETQYF. The CDR3 bases are TGTGCCAGCAGCATGCGACAGGGATGGGAGACCCAGTACTTC. Drawing the rest from reference TRBV7-9 and TRBJ2-5, the complete variable domain is DTGVSQNPRHKITKRGQNVTFRCDPISEHNRLYWYRQTLGQGPEFLTYFQNEAQLEKSRLLSDRFSAERPKGSFSTLEIQRTEQGDSAMYLCASSMRQGWETQYFGPGTRLLVL.

J is TRBJ2-1 and V is TRBV6-8; D perhaps matches TRBD2 (6 bases). V was cut by 0 bases and J by 0 bases, with 15 bases left in between. The length of the CDR3 is 18 residues. The germline V gene has CDR1 MNHGY and CDR2 SAAAGT. This CDR3 reads CASSYSSREPHSYNEQFF. The CDR3 DNA is TGTGCCAGCAGTTACTCGTCCCGGGAGCCCCACTCCTACAATGAGCAGTTCTTC.

V and J are TRBV29-1 and TRBJ2-3; 10 bases are shared with TRBD1. This CDR3 spans 13 amino acids. The germline gives CDR1 SQVTM, CDR2 ANQGSEA. Trimming removed 7 bases from V and 3 bases from J; junction bases left unmatched: 4. The CDR3 nucleotides read TGCAGCGACGGGACAGGGGTTACAGATACGCAGTATTTT. Translated, it gives CSDGTGVTDTQYF.

The chain joins TRBV12-3 or TRBV12-4 to TRBJ1-5; D is possibly TRBD1 (6 bases). The CDR3 runs to 13 residues. V lost 6 bases and J 11 bases, leaving 17 bases between the germline ends. CDR3 in DNA: TGTGCCAGCAGCCGGACAGCCCCGTATTCCCAGCATTTT. This gives the protein CASSRTAPYSQHF.

The sample holds a few counts of this clonotype. The chain is built from TRBV10-3 and TRBJ1-2; the D is unclear. The CDR3 totals 12 residues. Per germline, CDR1 ENHRY and CDR2 SYGVKD. The V end was cut by 2 bases, the J end by 8 bases, with 9 bases between. The CDR3 is CAISEPTDGYTF. The CDR3 DNA sequence: TGTGCCATCAGTGAGCCTACCGACGGCTACACCTTC.

The CDR3 region is CASSQEVEDEQFF. CDR3 nucleotides: TGCGCCAGCAGCCAAGAAGTGGAGGATGAGCAGTTCTTC. The chain carries TRBV4-1 and TRBJ2-1; D possibly corresponds to TRBD2 (5 bases). This CDR3 has 13 residues. V gave up 0 bases and J gave up 8 bases, with 8 bases separating them. Germline V gives CDR1 MGHRA, CDR2 YSYEKL.

A word on this clonotype: Its ends do not fully match the called genes, so a read error is possible. The chain is built from TRBV12-3 or TRBV12-4 and TRBJ1-2, with 8 bases matching TRBD1. The CDR3 is made up of 16 amino acids. The CDR3 spells CANSLGSGTGLYGYTF. In DNA form, the CDR3 reads TGTGCCAACAGTTTAGGATCCGGGACAGGACTCTATGGCTACACCTTC.

This clonotype was detected a few times. V is TRBV7-8 and J is TRBJ1-5; D not certain. Trimming shortened V by 3 bases and J by 3 bases, and 12 bases separated the two germline ends. Germline-derived CDR1 and CDR2 are SGHVS and FQNEAQ. The length of the CDR3 is 15 residues. CDR3 nucleotides: TGTGCCAGCAGCTTGGACGGGGAGAACAATCAGCCCCAGCATTTT. Translation gives CASSLDGENNQPQHF.

V usage is TRBV20-1 and J usage is TRBJ2-1, with 12 nucleotides matching TRBD2. The V gene's germline CDR1 is DFQATT and CDR2 SNEGSKA (reference sequence). CDR3 size: 13 residues. V shed 8 bases, J shed 8 bases, and the junction held 7 bases outside the gene matches. The CDR3 DNA is TGCAGTCCGTCTAGCGGGAGGGCTGATGAGCAGTTCTTC. This sequence encodes CSPSSGRADEQFF.

This rearrangement joins TRBV29-1 to TRBJ2-5; the D is unclear. This CDR3 region has 12 residues. The V gene lost 6 bases and the J gene lost 5 bases, with 13 bases spanning the gap. Germline values: CDR1 SQVTM, CDR2 ANQGSEA. The CDR3 region is CSVVGMCETQYF. CDR3 coding DNA: TGCAGCGTCGTTGGGATGTGTGAGACCCAGTACTTC.

Concerning this clonotype: A clone one base away is much larger, so this may be a read error. The CDR3: CASSLTGAAEQYF. The CDR3 DNA reads as TGTGCCAGCAGCTTAACCGGGGCGGCCGAGCAGTACTTC. The gene calls are TRBV5-5 and TRBJ2-4; D may correspond to TRBD1 or TRBD2 (5 bases each). Judging by the DNA end, TRBJ2-7 fits better; the J call may be wrong. Germline V CDR1 and CDR2: SGHKS, YYEKEE (reference sequence). The CDR3 is made up of 13 amino acids.